This entry features one T cell receptor (beta chain) sequence. The data were produced by immunoSEQ multiplex PCR, yet TCRdb's version contains in-frame clones alone and is incomplete. The sample carries approximately 45,000 clones, around 82% recorded once. The record originates from a study of OX40 agonist ivuxolimab in advanced cancers. This sample comprised CD4+ or CD8+ T cells sorted from blood, obtained in a trial of the OX40 agonist ivuxolimab. The TCR sequence derives from an adult with an advanced solid tumor such as melanoma, head and neck, liver or kidney cancer.

The DNA of the CDR3 is TGTGCAAGTCGCTTAGCGCTTTTGCCCATCCACGAGCAGTACTTC. It codes for CASRLALLPIHEQYF. The chain combines TRBV12-2 with TRBJ2-5; the tabulated D call, TRBD2, remains unverified against the DNA. The J call may be mistaken, given a closer DNA end match to TRBJ2-7. TRBV12-2 is shown as a pseudogene. CDR3 length: 15 amino acids.